Presented here are 8 T cell receptor beta chains from one specimen sequenced in a study of T cells in Graves' hyperthyroidism and ophthalmopathy. The source material, RNA transcripts, was used to amplify TCR beta CDR3 regions. TCR CDR3 regions were first amplified by RT-PCR with HTBI primers. TCRdb reprocessed the multiplex PCR reads with MiXCR, giving one entry per CDR3 protein. The sample shows 450,000 to 550,000 distinct CDR3 sequences, around 22% of them seen only once. The sample comprised blood. These receptors originate from a woman aged 30 to 39 with Graves' ophthalmopathy.

This chain uses TRBV12-3 or TRBV12-4 with TRBJ1-5; D unresolved. Trimming pared 8 bases from V and 4 bases from J, leaving 12 bases between. The CDR3 contains 13 residues. The CDR3: CASGRSLNQPQHF. CDR3 coding DNA: TGTGCCAGCGGCCGGTCCCTGAATCAGCCCCAGCATTTT.

This clonotype was counted between two and nine times. The rearrangement uses TRBV6-9 and TRBJ2-7; D assignment may be TRBD1 or TRBD2 (5 bases each). V lost 10 bases to trimming and J lost 0 bases, with 13 bases between them. Germline CDR1 is MNHGY and CDR2 is SVAAGI. The CDR3 consists of 13 residues. The CDR3 sequence is CAMQRDRSYEQYF. The CDR3 DNA reads TGTGCCATGCAAAGGGACCGCTCCTACGAGCAGTACTTC.

A note on this clonotype: A much larger clone is a single base away; this may be a read error. The chain couples TRBV7-2 to TRBJ1-6; TRBD1 aligns across 7 bases. The J segment lost 9 bases and the V segment lost 5 bases, leaving 7 bases of the junction unmatched. The CDR3 extends over 14 amino acids. From germline, CDR1 is SGHTA and CDR2 FQGNSA. CDR3 DNA sequence: TGTGCCAGCAGCGTAGGGGGCAGAGGTTCACCCCTCCACTTT. Its translation is CASSVGGRGSPLHF.

This clonotype was observed many times. The rearrangement joins TRBV6-5 to TRBJ2-5, with 7 bases identical to TRBD1. CDR3 length: 16 amino acids. V gave up 4 bases and J gave up 5 bases; unmatched junction bases: 13. CDR1 and CDR2 (germline): MNHEY, SVGAGI. For the CDR3, the DNA is TGTGCCAGCAGTTCACCCGGGACAGATCTCTCCGAGACCCAGTACTTC. Translated, it gives CASSSPGTDLSETQYF.

In its sample, this clonotype was seen many times. The chain is built from TRBV2 and TRBJ1-1, with D maybe TRBD1 (6 bases). V was clipped by 6 bases and J by 1 base, with 9 bases between them. The germline gives CDR1 SNHLY, CDR2 FYNNEI. This CDR3 contains 13 residues. This CDR3 reads CASRGARNTEAFF. The CDR3 DNA reads as TGTGCCAGCAGGGGGGCTAGGAACACTGAAGCTTTCTTT.

Only a few counts were recorded for this clonotype. The chain couples TRBV7-2 to TRBJ2-7, with 12 bases matching TRBD2. Per germline, CDR1 SGHTA and CDR2 FQGNSA. The CDR3 loop spans 15 amino acids. The V gene end was trimmed by 7 bases and the J gene end by 2 bases; junction bases not matched to a gene: 6. CDR3 protein: CASTTGLAGTYEQYF. CDR3 coding DNA: TGTGCCAGCACCACCGGACTAGCGGGGACCTACGAGCAGTACTTC.

This clonotype was counted at least ten times. The chain is built from TRBV28 and TRBJ1-1, with 9 bases fitting TRBD1. V shed 9 bases, J shed 9 bases, and the junction held 8 bases outside the gene matches. Germline V gene lookup returns CDR1 MDHEN and CDR2 SYDVKM. CDR3 length: 12 amino acids. For the CDR3, the DNA is TGTGCCAGTCTCCCGGGACAGGGAAAAGCTTTCTTT. Encoded protein: CASLPGQGKAFF.

This clonotype has a count of ten or more. The rearrangement joins TRBV25-1 to TRBJ2-2, with 8 bases identical to TRBD1. The CDR3 totals 14 residues. Germline CDR1 and CDR2: MGHDK and SYGVNS. J lost 1 base, V lost 6 bases, and 1 base had no gene match. Here the CDR3 DNA reads TGTGCCAGCAGGGGGACAGGGAACACCGGGGAGCTGTTTTTT. Amino acids: CASRGTGNTGELFF.